Listed below are T cell receptor beta chains from one sample, sequenced in a study of OX40 agonist ivuxolimab in advanced cancers. The assay was immunoSEQ multiplex PCR, and TCRdb's table has in-frame clones only and misses some. The repertoire includes 65,000 to 85,000 clones, around nine tenths of them detected once, and 0.15% to 0.2% sits in the top ten. Sample: CD4+ or CD8+ T cells sorted from blood, taken in a trial of the OX40 agonist ivuxolimab. The receptor source for this set is an adult with an advanced solid tumor such as melanoma, head and neck, liver or kidney cancer. Each CDR3 is given with its conserved first and last residue. D genes are given only for firm matches. Clone size is not always given. Where it is, it says once, few, many or a class for expanded clones.

J gene: TRBJ2-7
D gene: TRBD1
V gene: TRBV20-1
clone size: .
CDR3 protein: CRSGTANEQYF
CDR3 DNA: TGCAGGTCCGGGACAGCGAACGAGCAGTACTTC

J gene: TRBJ2-2
D gene: .
V gene: TRBV19
clone size: .
CDR3 protein: CASRPQDRNTGELFF
CDR3 DNA: TGTGCCAGTAGGCCACAGGACAGGAACACCGGGGAGCTGTTTTTT

J gene: TRBJ2-2
D gene: .
V gene: TRBV28
clone size: .
CDR3 protein: CASSLNGELFF
CDR3 DNA: TGTGCCAGCAGTCTCAACGGGGAGCTGTTTTTT

J gene: TRBJ2-1
D gene: TRBD2
V gene: TRBV19
clone size: once
CDR3 protein: CASIKIAGANNEQFF
CDR3 DNA: TGTGCCAGTATTAAGATAGCGGGGGCAAACAATGAGCAGTTCTTC

J gene: TRBJ1-1
D gene: .
V gene: TRBV27
clone size: once
CDR3 protein: CASRERVSNAAFF
CDR3 DNA: TGTGCCAGCAGAGAACGGGTTAGTAACGCAGCTTTCTTT

J gene: TRBJ1-3
D gene: .
V gene: TRBV4-1
clone size: once
CDR3 protein: CASSQGPAGNTIYF
CDR3 DNA: TGCGCCAGCAGCCAAGGTCCGGCGGGAAACACCATATATTTT

J gene: TRBJ1-1
D gene: .
V gene: TRBV29-1
clone size: few
CDR3 protein: CSVNLPGEAFF
CDR3 DNA: TGCAGCGTCAACCTACCGGGTGAAGCTTTCTTT

J gene: TRBJ2-3
D gene: .
V gene: TRBV5-4
clone size: .
CDR3 protein: CASSSIIADTQYF
CDR3 DNA: TGTGCCAGCAGCTCCATAATCGCAGATACGCAGTATTTT

J gene: TRBJ2-7
D gene: TRBD2
V gene: TRBV9
clone size: once
CDR3 protein: CASNPTGTSGIYEQYF
CDR3 DNA: TGTGCCAGCAACCCAACCGGGACTAGCGGAATCTACGAGCAGTACTTC

J gene: TRBJ2-7
D gene: TRBD2
V gene: TRBV4-1
clone size: once
CDR3 protein: CASSHLDGRVIYEQYF
CDR3 DNA: TGCGCCAGCAGCCACCTGGACGGGAGGGTTATCTACGAGCAGTACTTC

J gene: TRBJ1-2
D gene: .
V gene: TRBV2
clone size: .
CDR3 protein: CASSGGAGRRVDGYTF
CDR3 DNA: TGTGCCAGCAGTGGCGGGGCAGGGAGGAGGGTAGATGGCTACACCTTC

J gene: TRBJ2-1
D gene: TRBD2
V gene: TRBV9
clone size: .
CDR3 protein: CASSIASGSFNNEQFF
CDR3 DNA: TGTGCCAGCAGCATCGCTAGCGGGAGTTTTAACAATGAGCAGTTCTTC

J gene: TRBJ1-6
D gene: .
V gene: TRBV5-1
clone size: .
CDR3 protein: CASSPAGVPPYFTLHF
CDR3 DNA: TGCGCCAGCAGTCCGGCCGGGGTACCCCCTTACTTCACCCTCCACTTT

J gene: TRBJ2-1
D gene: TRBD2
V gene: TRBV9
clone size: .
CDR3 protein: CASSVASGRGLDEQFF
CDR3 DNA: TGTGCCAGCAGCGTAGCTAGCGGGAGGGGGTTAGATGAGCAGTTCTTC

J gene: TRBJ2-2
D gene: .
V gene: TRBV5-6
clone size: .
CDR3 protein: CASSLRMVFANTGELFF
CDR3 DNA: TGTGCCAGCAGCTTGCGGATGGTTTTCGCGAACACCGGGGAGCTGTTTTTT

J gene: TRBJ2-2
D gene: .
V gene: TRBV27
clone size: .
CDR3 protein: CASSLQGGLTGELFF
CDR3 DNA: TGTGCCAGCAGTTTACAGGGTGGGCTGACCGGGGAGCTGTTTTTT

J gene: TRBJ1-2
D gene: .
V gene: TRBV19
clone size: .
CDR3 protein: CASSDRGGYGYTF
CDR3 DNA: TGTGCCAGCTCGGACCGGGGAGGCTATGGCTACACCTTC

J gene: TRBJ1-5
D gene: .
V gene: TRBV10-3
clone size: .
CDR3 protein: CAISDSRGNQPQHF
CDR3 DNA: TGTGCCATCAGTGATAGTCGCGGCAATCAGCCCCAGCATTTT

J gene: TRBJ2-2
D gene: TRBD2
V gene: TRBV30
clone size: .
CDR3 protein: CAWSETSGGWDTGELFF
CDR3 DNA: TGTGCCTGGAGTGAGACTAGCGGGGGGTGGGACACCGGGGAGCTGTTTTTT

J gene: TRBJ2-7
D gene: .
V gene: TRBV19
clone size: .
CDR3 protein: CASSASTQRPHRF
CDR3 DNA: TGTGCCAGTAGTGCATCTACTCAACGACCGCATCGCTTC

J gene: TRBJ1-1
D gene: TRBD1
V gene: TRBV5-8
clone size: .
CDR3 protein: CASSFEGARTEAFF
CDR3 DNA: TGTGCCAGCAGCTTTGAGGGGGCACGAACTGAAGCTTTCTTT

J gene: TRBJ2-7
D gene: .
V gene: TRBV5-4
clone size: .
CDR3 protein: CASSAQEAAAYEQYF
CDR3 DNA: TGTGCCAGCAGCGCCCAAGAAGCGGCGGCCTACGAGCAGTACTTC

J gene: TRBJ2-5
D gene: TRBD1
V gene: TRBV29-1
clone size: .
CDR3 protein: CSVTRQGSPQETQYF
CDR3 DNA: TGCAGCGTTACCAGACAGGGGTCCCCTCAAGAGACCCAGTACTTC

J gene: TRBJ2-4
D gene: TRBD1
V gene: TRBV5-8
clone size: .
CDR3 protein: CASSLGTGGVDIQYF
CDR3 DNA: TGTGCCAGCAGCTTAGGGACAGGGGGAGTGGACATTCAGTACTTC

J gene: TRBJ1-2
D gene: TRBD1
V gene: TRBV25-1
clone size: .
CDR3 protein: CASSEHTGGYGYTF
CDR3 DNA: TGTGCCAGCAGTGAACATACAGGGGGCTATGGCTACACCTTC

J gene: TRBJ2-5
D gene: .
V gene: TRBV5-5
clone size: .
CDR3 protein: CASSRTGQETQYF
CDR3 DNA: TGTGCCAGCAGCCGGACTGGACAAGAGACCCAGTACTTC

J gene: TRBJ2-2
D gene: TRBD2
V gene: TRBV9
clone size: once
CDR3 protein: CASSVGGGGASGELFF
CDR3 DNA: TGTGCCAGCAGCGTAGGAGGCGGGGGGGCAAGCGGGGAGCTGTTTTTT

J gene: TRBJ2-7
D gene: TRBD1
V gene: TRBV14
clone size: .
CDR3 protein: CASRPDRGLLYF
CDR3 DNA: TGTGCCAGCAGACCCGACAGGGGGCTTTTGTACTTC

J gene: TRBJ2-7
D gene: TRBD2
V gene: TRBV9
clone size: .
CDR3 protein: CASSAGLAASYEQYF
CDR3 DNA: TGTGCCAGCAGCGCGGGACTAGCGGCCTCCTACGAGCAGTACTTC